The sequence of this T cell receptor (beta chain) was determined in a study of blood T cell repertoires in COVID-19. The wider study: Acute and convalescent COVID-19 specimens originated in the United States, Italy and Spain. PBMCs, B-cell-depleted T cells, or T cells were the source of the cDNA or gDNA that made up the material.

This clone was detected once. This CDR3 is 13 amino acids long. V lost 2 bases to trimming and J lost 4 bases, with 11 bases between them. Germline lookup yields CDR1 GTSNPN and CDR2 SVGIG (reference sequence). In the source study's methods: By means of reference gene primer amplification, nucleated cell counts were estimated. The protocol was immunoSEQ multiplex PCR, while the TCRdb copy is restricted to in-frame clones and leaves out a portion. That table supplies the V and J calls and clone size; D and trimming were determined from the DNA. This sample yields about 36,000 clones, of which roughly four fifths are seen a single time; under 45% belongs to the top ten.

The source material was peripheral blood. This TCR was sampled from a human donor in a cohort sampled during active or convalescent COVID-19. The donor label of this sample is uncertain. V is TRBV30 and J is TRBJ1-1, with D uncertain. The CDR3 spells CAWSRTGITEAFF. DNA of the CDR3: TGTGCCTGGAGTAGGACGGGGATCACTGAAGCTTTCTTT.